This TCR beta chain was documented in a study of neurological immune-mediated disorders (dated by TCRdb to about 2019). Some background on the complete study: Peripheral blood TCR-beta repertoires from HTLV-I-associated myelopathy (HAM/TSP) patients, multiple sclerosis patients and healthy controls were compared by UMI-based sequencing. Alongside PBMC samples, the set of approximately 100 TCR-beta libraries contained longitudinal samples, technical triplicates, and paired CD4+ and CD8+ T-cell subsets that had been sorted. Of the 70 or so subjects in the cohort, around 15 were HAM/TSP patients, about 34 were multiple sclerosis patients, and 20 were healthy controls.

The healthy controls were volunteers from a blood bank in Maryland, USA. TCR libraries for sorted subsets were made from 750,000 to 1,000,000 sorted CD4+ or CD8+ T cells. Peripheral blood was subjected to Ficoll-Hypaque density gradient centrifugation to isolate PBMCs, which were then cryopreserved in liquid nitrogen. The study also sequenced paired sorted CD4+ and CD8+ subsets from healthy controls, HAM/TSP patients and MS patients. Study-level results and caveats: TCR clonal expansion was highest in HAM/TSP patients and lowest in MS patients, with MS patients falling below even healthy controls. No identical CDR3 amino acid sequences were found to be shared among expanded clones across subjects, suggesting that TCR-beta repertoires were private in all groups.

V loses 2 bases at its end and J loses 4 bases; junction bases beyond the gene matches: 4. Per the germline V gene (reference sequence), DFQATT is the CDR1 and SNEGSKA is the CDR2. Including cysteine and phenylalanine, the CDR3 has 13 amino acids. The only DNA kept is the CDR3, 39 bases in frame from the first base. To synthesize cDNA, template-switch 5'RACE was performed with a primer carrying a 10-nucleotide random unique molecular identifier so that each TCR transcript was tagged. Every sequencing run yielded over 170 million TCR-beta sequences covering 15-18 subjects. The RNeasy kit was used to extract total RNA. The KAPA Real-time Library Amplification kit was used to amplify TCR-beta VDJ regions with primers for the TCR constant region and the 5'RACE anchor. A first PCR added sample indexes and Illumina adaptors, after which a second PCR increased the library yield. After Ampure bead purification, the TCR product of roughly 650 bp was size-selected on a 2% E-gel SizeSelection system. Before pooling, library quality was assessed on a Bioanalyzer, concentration was determined with Qubit, and library quantification was performed with the Kapa Library Quantification kit. An Illumina HiSeq 2500 sequenced the libraries paired-end 2 x 150 bp. To increase sequence diversity, roughly 24-30% phiX was spiked into each library pool. Per the source publication's procedure: Quality-filtered reads were processed with the UMI-based MiGEC pipeline, and over 85% of raw TCR sequences were removed by the MiGEC pipeline during error correction. IMGT germline references were used for aligning VDJ genes, and each clonotype was defined as a unique CDR3 amino acid sequence together with its V-J genes. Clonal expansion, Shannon diversity and CDR3 relatedness were evaluated with VDJtools (CalcPairwiseDistances, ClusterSamples), while phylogenetic trees were built in CLCbio workbench. Clones with at least 8 unique UMIs were defined as expanded, with this threshold being based on coefficient-of-variation modelling across technical triplicates. TCRdb reanalyzed the raw reads on its own, using fastp at Q25 for trimming and MiXCR for clone calling, and kept in-frame beta chains. For every CDR3 protein sequence, its rows merge into one entry that carries the most common genes and DNA. These V and J calls are TCRdb output, not the study's own analysis. Within this sample are some 47,000 distinct CDR3 sequences, with roughly 6% of them counted one time only. 0.55% to 0.6% of the sample lies in the top ten.

This clonotype showed up many times. Its specific antigen is unknown. Qualities for individual bases were not recorded, and no much larger clone is one base off. The clonotype comes from a woman in her thirties or forties in good health. Sequences were obtained from CD4+ T cells from blood. The chain is made from TRBV20-1 and TRBJ2-7, and 8 junction bases match TRBD2. The CDR3 sequence is CSARWAGGYEQYF. The nucleotide sequence reads TGCAGTGCTAGATGGGCGGGAGGTTACGAGCAGTACTTC.